The TCR beta chain under discussion was sequenced for a study of OX40 agonist ivuxolimab in advanced cancers. CDR1 is LNHDA and CDR2 is SQIVND in the germline V gene (reference sequence). The CDR3 has 14 residues. Trimming removed 9 bases from V and 5 bases from J; junction bases left unmatched: 11. Using immunoSEQ multiplex PCR, the repertoire was profiled, and TCRdb retains in-frame clones only, with some absent. The sample contains 60,000 or so clones, less than 90% of which appear only once. The gene calls are TRBV19 and TRBJ2-3; 7 nucleotides line up with TRBD2. The sequence derives from an adult with an advanced solid tumor such as melanoma, head and neck, liver or kidney cancer. Sequenced here: CD4+ or CD8+ T cells sorted from blood, sampled in a trial of the OX40 agonist ivuxolimab. This chain's CDR3 is CASRPGRGIDTQYF. The DNA for the CDR3 is TGTGCCAGCCGCCCAGGGAGGGGAATAGATACGCAGTATTTT.